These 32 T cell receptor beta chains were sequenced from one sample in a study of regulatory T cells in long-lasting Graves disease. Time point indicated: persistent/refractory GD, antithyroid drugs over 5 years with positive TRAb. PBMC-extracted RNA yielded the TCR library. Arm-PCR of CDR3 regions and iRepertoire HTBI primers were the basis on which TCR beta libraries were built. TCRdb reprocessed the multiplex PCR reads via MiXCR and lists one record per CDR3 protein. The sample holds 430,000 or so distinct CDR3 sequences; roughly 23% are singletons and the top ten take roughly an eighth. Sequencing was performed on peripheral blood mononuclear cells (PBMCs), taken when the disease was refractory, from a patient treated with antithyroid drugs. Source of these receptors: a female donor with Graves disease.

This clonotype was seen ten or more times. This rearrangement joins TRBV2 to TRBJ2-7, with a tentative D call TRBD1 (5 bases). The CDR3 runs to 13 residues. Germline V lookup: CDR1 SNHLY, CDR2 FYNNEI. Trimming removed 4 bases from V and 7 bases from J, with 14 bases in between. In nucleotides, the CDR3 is TGTGCCAGCAGTGGACAGTTTGTGGGGGAGCAGTACTTC. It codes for CASSGQFVGEQYF.

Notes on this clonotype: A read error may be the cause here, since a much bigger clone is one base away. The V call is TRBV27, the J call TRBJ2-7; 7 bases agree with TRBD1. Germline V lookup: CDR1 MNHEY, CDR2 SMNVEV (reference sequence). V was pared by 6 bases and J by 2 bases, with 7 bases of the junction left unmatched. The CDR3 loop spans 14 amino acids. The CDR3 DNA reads TGTGCCAGCAGACCGGGACAGCCAACCTACGAGCAGTACTTC. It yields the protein CASRPGQPTYEQYF.

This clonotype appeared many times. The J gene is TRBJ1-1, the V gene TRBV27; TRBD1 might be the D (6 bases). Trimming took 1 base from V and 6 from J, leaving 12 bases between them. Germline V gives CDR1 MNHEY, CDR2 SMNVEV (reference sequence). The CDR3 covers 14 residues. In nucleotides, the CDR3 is TGTGCCAGCAGTTTATTCTCGGGGACATCTGAAGCTTTCTTT. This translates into CASSLFSGTSEAFF.

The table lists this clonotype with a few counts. The CDR3 DNA reads TGTGCCAGCAGCTTCCGGCCCCGCACAGATACGCAGTATTTT. Translating it yields CASSFRPRTDTQYF. The rearrangement links TRBV11-2 to TRBJ2-3; D is unclear. V shed 3 bases and J shed 1 base, with 8 bases lying between them. The CDR3 is 14 residues long. Germline V lookup: CDR1 SGHAT, CDR2 FQNNGV.

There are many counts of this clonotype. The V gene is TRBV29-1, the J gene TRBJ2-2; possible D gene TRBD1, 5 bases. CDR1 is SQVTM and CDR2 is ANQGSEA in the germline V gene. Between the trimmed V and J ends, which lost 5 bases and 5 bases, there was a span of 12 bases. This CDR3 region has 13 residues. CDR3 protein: CSVFRDRTGELFF. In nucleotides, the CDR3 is TGCAGCGTTTTCAGGGATAGAACCGGGGAGCTGTTTTTT.

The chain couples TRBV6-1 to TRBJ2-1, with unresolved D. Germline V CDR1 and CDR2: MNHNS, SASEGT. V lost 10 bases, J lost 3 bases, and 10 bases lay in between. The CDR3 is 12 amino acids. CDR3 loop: CATGPIYNEQFF. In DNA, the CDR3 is TGTGCCACCGGACCCATCTACAATGAGCAGTTCTTC.

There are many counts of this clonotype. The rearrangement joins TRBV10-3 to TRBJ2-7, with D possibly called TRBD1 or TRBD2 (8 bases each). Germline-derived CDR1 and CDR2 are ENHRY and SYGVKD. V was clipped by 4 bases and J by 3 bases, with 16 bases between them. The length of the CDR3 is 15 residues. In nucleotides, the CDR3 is TGTGCCATCAGTGTAGGACAGGGACTAGTCTACGAGCAGTACTTC. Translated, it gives CAISVGQGLVYEQYF.

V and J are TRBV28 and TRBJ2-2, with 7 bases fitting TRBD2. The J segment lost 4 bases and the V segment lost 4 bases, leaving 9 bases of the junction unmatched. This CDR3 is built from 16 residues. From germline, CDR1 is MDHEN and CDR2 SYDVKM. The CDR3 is CASSSPGGKVTGELFF. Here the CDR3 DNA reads TGTGCCAGCAGTTCCCCCGGGGGGAAAGTCACCGGGGAGCTGTTTTTT.

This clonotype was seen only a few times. CDR3 amino acids: CASRNRDTHYEQYF. As DNA, the CDR3 is TGTGCCAGCAGAAACAGGGACACACACTACGAGCAGTACTTC. This rearrangement joins TRBV28 to TRBJ2-7; possibly TRBD1 for D (6 bases). V was cut by 6 bases and J by 3 bases, with 15 bases left in between. This CDR3 has 14 amino acids. Germline assignment: CDR1 MDHEN and CDR2 SYDVKM.

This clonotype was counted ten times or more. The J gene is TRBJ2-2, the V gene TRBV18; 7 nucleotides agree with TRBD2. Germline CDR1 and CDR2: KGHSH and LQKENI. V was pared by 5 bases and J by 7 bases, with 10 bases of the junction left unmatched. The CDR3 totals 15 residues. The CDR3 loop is CASSLTAGMSGELFF. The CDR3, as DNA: TGTGCCAGCTCATTGACAGCGGGGATGAGCGGGGAGCTGTTTTTT.

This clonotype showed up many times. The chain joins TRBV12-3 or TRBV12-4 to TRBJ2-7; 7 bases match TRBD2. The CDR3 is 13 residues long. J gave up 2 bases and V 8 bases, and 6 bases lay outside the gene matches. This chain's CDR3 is CASGVAGTYEQYF. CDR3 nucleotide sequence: TGTGCCAGCGGAGTAGCGGGCACCTACGAGCAGTACTTC.

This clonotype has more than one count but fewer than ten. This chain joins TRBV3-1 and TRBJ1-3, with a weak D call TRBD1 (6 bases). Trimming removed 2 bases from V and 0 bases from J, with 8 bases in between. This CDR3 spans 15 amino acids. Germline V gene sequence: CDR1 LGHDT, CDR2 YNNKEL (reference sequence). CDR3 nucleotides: TGTGCCAGCAGCCAATGGACAGTCTCTGGAAACACCATATATTTT. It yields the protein CASSQWTVSGNTIYF.

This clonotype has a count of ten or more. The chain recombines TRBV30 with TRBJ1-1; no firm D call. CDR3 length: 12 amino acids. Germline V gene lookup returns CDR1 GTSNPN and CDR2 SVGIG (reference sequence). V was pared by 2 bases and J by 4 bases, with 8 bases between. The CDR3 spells CAWSLRTTEAFF. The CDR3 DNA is TGTGCCTGGAGTCTCCGGACCACTGAAGCTTTCTTT.

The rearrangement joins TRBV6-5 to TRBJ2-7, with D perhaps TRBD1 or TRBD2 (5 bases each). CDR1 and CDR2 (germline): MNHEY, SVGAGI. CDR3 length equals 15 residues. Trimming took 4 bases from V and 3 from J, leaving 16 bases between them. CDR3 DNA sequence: TGTGCCAGCAGTTTCCGGGACCCGTCTTACTACGAGCAGTACTTC. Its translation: CASSFRDPSYYEQYF.

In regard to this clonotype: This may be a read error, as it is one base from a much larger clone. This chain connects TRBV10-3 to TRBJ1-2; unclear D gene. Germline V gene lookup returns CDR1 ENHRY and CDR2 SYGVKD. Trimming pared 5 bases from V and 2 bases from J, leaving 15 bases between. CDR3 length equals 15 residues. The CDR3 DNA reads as TGTGCCATCAGTACTTCTCCGGGCCGAAACTATGGCTACACCTTC. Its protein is CAISTSPGRNYGYTF.

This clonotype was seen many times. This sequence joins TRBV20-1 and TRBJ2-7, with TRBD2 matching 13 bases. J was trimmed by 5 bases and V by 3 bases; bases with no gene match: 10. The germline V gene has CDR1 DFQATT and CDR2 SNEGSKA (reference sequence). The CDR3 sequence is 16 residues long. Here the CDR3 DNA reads TGCAGTGCTAGCGACCCGAGACTAGCGGGAGGACACGAGCAGTACTTC. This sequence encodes CSASDPRLAGGHEQYF.

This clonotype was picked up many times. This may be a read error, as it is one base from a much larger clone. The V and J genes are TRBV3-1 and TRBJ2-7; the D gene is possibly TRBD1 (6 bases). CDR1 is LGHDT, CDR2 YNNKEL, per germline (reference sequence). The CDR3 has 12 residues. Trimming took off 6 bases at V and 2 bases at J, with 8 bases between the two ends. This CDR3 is CASSGDTYEQYF. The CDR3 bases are TGTGCCAGCAGTGGGGACACCTACGAGCAGTACTTC.

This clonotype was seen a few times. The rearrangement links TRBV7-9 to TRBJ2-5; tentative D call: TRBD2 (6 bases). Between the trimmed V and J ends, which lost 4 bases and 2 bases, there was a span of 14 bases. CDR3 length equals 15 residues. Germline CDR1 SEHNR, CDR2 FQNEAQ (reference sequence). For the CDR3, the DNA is TGTGCCAGCAGCTCCCCTTTGGGGGGACAAGAGACCCAGTACTTC. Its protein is CASSSPLGGQETQYF.

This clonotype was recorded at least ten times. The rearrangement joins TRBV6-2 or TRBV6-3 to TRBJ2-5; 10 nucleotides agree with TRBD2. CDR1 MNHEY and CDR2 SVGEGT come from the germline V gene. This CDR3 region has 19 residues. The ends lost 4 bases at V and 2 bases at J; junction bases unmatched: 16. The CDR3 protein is CASSSRTSGESTPQETQYF. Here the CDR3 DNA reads TGTGCCAGCAGTTCTCGGACTAGCGGAGAATCTACCCCACAAGAGACCCAGTACTTC.

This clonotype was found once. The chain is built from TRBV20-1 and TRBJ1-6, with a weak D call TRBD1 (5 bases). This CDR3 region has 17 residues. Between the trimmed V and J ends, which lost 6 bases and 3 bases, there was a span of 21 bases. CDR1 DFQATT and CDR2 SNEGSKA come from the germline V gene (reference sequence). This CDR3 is CSARERSDPFYNSPLHF. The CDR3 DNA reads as TGCAGTGCCAGGGAAAGGTCCGACCCTTTCTATAATTCACCCCTCCACTTT.

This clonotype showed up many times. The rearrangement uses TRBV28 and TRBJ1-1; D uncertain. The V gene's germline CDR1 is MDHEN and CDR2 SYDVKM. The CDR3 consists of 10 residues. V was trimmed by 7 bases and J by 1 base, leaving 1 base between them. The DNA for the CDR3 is TGTGCCAGCAAGAACACTGAAGCTTTCTTT. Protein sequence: CASKNTEAFF.

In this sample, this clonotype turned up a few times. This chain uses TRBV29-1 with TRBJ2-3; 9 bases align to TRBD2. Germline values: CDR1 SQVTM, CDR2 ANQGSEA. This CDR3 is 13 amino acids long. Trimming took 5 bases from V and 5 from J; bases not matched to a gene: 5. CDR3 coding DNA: TGCAGCGTTCTAGCGGGATGGAGAGATACGCAGTATTTT. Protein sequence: CSVLAGWRDTQYF.

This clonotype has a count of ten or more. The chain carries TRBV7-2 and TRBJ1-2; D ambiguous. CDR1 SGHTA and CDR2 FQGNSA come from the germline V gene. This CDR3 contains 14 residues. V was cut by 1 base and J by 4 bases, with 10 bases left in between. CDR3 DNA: TGTGCCAGCAGCTTAGTGGCGAATATCTATGGCTACACCTTC. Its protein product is CASSLVANIYGYTF. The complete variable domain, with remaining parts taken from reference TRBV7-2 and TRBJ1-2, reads GAGVSQSPSNKVTEKGKDVELRCDPISGHTALYWYRQSLGQGLEFLIYFQGNSAPDKSGLPSDRFSAERTGGSVSTLTIQRTQQEDSAVYLCASSLVANIYGYTFGSGTRLTVV.

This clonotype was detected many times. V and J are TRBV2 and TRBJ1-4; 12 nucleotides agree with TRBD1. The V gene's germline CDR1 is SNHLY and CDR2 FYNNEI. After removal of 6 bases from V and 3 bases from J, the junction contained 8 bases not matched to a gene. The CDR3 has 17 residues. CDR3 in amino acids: CASRVGTGGRPNEKLFF. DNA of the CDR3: TGTGCCAGCAGAGTCGGGACAGGGGGCAGGCCTAATGAAAAACTGTTTTTT.

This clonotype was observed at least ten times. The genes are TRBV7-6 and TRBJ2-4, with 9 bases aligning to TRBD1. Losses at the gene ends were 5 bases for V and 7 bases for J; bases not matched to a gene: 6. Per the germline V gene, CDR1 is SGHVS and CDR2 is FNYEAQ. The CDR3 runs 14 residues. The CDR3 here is CASSPSGTGNIQYF. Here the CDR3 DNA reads TGTGCCAGCAGCCCCTCCGGGACAGGGAACATTCAGTACTTC. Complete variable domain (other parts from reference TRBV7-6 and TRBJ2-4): GAGVSQSPRYKVTKRGQDVALRCDPISGHVSLYWYRQALGQGPEFLTYFNYEAQQDKSGLPNDRFSAERPEGSISTLTIQRTEQRDSAMYRCASSPSGTGNIQYFGAGTRLSVL.

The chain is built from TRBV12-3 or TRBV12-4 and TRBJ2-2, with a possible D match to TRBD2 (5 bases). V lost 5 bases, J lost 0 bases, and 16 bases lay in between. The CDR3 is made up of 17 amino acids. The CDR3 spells CASSPRGRDANTGELFF. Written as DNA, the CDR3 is TGTGCCAGCAGTCCCCGGGGTCGGGATGCGAACACCGGGGAGCTGTTTTTT.

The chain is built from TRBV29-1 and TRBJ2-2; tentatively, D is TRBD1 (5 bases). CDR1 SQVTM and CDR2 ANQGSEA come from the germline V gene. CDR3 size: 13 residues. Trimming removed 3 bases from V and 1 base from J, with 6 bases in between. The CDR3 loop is CSVEQGNTGELFF. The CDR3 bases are TGCAGCGTTGAGCAGGGGAACACCGGGGAGCTGTTTTTT.

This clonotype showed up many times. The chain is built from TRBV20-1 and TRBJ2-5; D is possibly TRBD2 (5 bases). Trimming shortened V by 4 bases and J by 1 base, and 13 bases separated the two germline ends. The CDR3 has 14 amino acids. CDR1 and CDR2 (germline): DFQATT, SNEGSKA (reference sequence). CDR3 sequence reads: CSATGSAGQETQYF. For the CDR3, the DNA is TGCAGTGCTACGGGTTCGGCGGGCCAAGAGACCCAGTACTTC.

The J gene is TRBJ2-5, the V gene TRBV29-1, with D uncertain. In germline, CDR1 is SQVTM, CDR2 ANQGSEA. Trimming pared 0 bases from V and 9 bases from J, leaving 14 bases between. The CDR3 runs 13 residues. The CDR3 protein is CSVEDPPAQPQYF. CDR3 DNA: TGCAGCGTTGAAGATCCCCCTGCCCAGCCCCAGTACTTC.

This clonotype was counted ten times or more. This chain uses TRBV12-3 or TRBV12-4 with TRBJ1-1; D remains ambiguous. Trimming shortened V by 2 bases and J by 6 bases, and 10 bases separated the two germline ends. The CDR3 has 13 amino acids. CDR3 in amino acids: CASSLFSGSEAFF. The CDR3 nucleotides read TGTGCCAGCAGTTTATTCAGTGGGTCTGAAGCTTTCTTT.

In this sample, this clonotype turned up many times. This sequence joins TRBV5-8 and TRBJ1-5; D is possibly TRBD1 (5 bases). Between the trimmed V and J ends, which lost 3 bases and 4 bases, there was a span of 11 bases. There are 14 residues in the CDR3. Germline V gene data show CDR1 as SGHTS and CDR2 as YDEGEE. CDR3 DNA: TGTGCCAGCAGCTCTGGGGGACCAAATCAGCCCCAGCATTTT. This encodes CASSSGGPNQPQHF.

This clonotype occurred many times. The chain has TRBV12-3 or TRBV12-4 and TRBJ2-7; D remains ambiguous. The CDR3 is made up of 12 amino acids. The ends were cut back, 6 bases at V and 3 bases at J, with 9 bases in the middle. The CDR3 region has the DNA TGTGCCAGCAGCGAGAACCACTACGAGCAGTACTTC. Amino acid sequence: CASSENHYEQYF.